This entry concerns a single TCR beta chain. Looked up from germline, CDR1 is SQVTM and CDR2 is ANQGSEA. The CDR3 contains 12 residues. J lost 9 bases, V lost 6 bases, and 8 bases had no gene match. Per the original data handling: Estimates of nucleated cell counts were drawn from the amplification of reference gene primers. Libraries were prepared by immunoSEQ multiplex PCR; TCRdb keeps only in-frame clonotypes and omits some of them. The V and J calls and clone size come from that table; D and trimming were worked out from the DNA. The table has approximately 210,000 clones, approximately 90% seen once. The sample comes from a study of blood T cell repertoires in COVID-19. As for the study in general: Some COVID-19 samples were acute and others convalescent; all came from the United States, Italy and Spain.

Cohort placement rested on clinical history that participants reported themselves. The chain recombines TRBV29-1 with TRBJ2-5, with 9 nucleotides matching TRBD1. The receptor was derived from a woman aged 25 to 45 who had recovered from COVID-19. Material for sequencing was PBMCs or T cells enriched from blood (not recorded which). CDR3 sequence reads: CSVETGGQAQYF. The CDR3 region has the DNA TGCAGCGTCGAGACAGGGGGTCAAGCCCAGTACTTC.